This TCR beta chain was sequenced for a study of T cells in Graves' hyperthyroidism and ophthalmopathy. Study context: Peripheral blood was collected at initial diagnosis, before any treatment.

The TCR beta CDR3 regions underwent amplification using RNA transcripts as the source. With the HTBI primer set, the TCR CDR3 went through a first round of RT-PCR. TCRdb analysed the multiplex PCR reads with MiXCR anew, one entry per CDR3 protein. The data contain about 480,000 distinct CDR3 sequences, about an eighth of them singletons. This clonotype was counted at least ten times. Antigen specificity is unknown. Study-level results: Within blood appeared most thyroid clonotypes that had expanded above 0.001.

Extraction of PBMCs used 8.5 to 10 ml of fresh peripheral blood. The specimen was blood. This sequence originates from a woman aged 18-30 years with Graves' hyperthyroidism.

The CDR3 region has the DNA TGTGCCAGCAGCCCTCATTCAGGGGGACTTAACATTCAGTACTTC. It is translated as CASSPHSGGLNIQYF. The chain joins TRBV7-9 to TRBJ2-4; D possibly corresponds to TRBD1 (7 bases). The V end lost 5 bases, the J end lost 7 bases, and 18 bases lay between the germline ends. The CDR3 has 15 amino acids. Germline CDR1 is SEHNR and CDR2 is FQNEAQ (reference sequence). Full variable domain (remainder filled in from reference TRBV7-9 and TRBJ2-4): DTGVSQNPRHKITKRGQNVTFRCDPISEHNRLYWYRQTLGQGPEFLTYFQNEAQLEKSRLLSDRFSAERPKGSFSTLEIQRTEQGDSAMYLCASSPHSGGLNIQYFGAGTRLSVL.